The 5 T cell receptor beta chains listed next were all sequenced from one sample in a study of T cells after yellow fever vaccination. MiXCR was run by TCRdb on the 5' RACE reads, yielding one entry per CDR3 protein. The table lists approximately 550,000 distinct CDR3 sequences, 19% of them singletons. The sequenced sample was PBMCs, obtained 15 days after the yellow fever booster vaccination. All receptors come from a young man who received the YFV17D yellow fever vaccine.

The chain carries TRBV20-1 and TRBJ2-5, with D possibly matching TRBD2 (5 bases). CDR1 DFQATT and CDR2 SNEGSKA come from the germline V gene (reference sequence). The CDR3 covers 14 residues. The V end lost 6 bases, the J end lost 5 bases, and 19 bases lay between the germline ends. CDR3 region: CSAPKFGERETQYF. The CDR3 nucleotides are TGCAGTGCCCCCAAATTTGGGGAGAGGGAGACCCAGTACTTC.

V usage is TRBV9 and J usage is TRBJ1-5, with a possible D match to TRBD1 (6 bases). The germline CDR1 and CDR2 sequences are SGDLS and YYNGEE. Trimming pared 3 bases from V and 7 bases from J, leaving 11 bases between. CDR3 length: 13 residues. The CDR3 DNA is TGTGCCAGCAGCGGAGAACAGGGCCAGCCCCAGCATTTT. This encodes CASSGEQGQPQHF.

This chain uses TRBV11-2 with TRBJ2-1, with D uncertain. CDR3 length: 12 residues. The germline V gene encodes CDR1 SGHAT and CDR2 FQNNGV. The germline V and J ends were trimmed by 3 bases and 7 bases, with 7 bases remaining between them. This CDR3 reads CASSFLWNEQFF. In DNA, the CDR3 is TGTGCCAGCAGCTTTTTGTGGAATGAGCAGTTCTTC.

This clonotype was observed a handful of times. The CDR3 protein is CASSQTSGRAASSYNEQFF. DNA of the CDR3: TGTGCCAGCAGCCAGACTAGCGGGAGGGCCGCAAGCTCCTACAATGAGCAGTTCTTC. The chain employs TRBV7-8 and TRBJ2-1; 14 bases match TRBD2. V trimming: 5 bases; J trimming: 0 bases; junction bases outside the gene matches: 9. The CDR3 spans 19 residues. Germline V gives CDR1 SGHVS, CDR2 FQNEAQ.

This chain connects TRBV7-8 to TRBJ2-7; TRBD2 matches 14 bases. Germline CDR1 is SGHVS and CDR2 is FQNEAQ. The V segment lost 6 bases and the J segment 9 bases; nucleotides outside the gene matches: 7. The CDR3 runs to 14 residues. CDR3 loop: CASSPGLAGGVQYF. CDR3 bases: TGTGCCAGCAGTCCAGGACTAGCGGGAGGAGTGCAGTACTTC.